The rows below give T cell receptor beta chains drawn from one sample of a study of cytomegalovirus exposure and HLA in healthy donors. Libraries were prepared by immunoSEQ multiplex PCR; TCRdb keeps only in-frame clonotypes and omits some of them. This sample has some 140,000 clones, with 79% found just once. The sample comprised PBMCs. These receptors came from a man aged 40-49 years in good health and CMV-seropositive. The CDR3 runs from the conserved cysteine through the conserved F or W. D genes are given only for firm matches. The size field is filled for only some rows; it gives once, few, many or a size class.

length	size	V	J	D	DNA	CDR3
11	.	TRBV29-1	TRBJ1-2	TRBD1	TGCAGCGGCGGGACAGGAACATACTACACCTTC	CSGGTGTYYTF
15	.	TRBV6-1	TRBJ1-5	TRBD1	TGTGCCAGCAGTGATGGGACAGGCTTTTATCAGCCCCAGCATTTT	CASSDGTGFYQPQHF
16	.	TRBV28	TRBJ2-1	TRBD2	TGTGCCAGCAGCCGGACTAGCGGGGCTTCCTACAATGAGCAGTTCTTC	CASSRTSGASYNEQFF
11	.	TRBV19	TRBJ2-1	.	TGTGCCAGTAGTGTGGGCCTAGAGCAGTTCTTC	CASSVGLEQFF
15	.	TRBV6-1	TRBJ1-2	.	TGTGCCAGCACCCCCCTCTCCGGCAGGGTGGGTGGCTACACCTTC	CASTPLSGRVGGYTF
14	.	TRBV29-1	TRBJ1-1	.	TGCAGCGTCGCCCCAATGGGAGCGAACACTGAAGCTTTCTTT	CSVAPMGANTEAFF
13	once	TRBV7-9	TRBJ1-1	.	TGTGCCAGCAGCTTAGGTTCCGAGAGTTACGCTTTCTTT	CASSLGSESYAFF
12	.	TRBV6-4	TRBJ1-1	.	TGTGCCAGCAGACAGGGTCGGACTGAAGCTTTCTTT	CASRQGRTEAFF
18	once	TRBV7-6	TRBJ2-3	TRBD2	TGTGCCAGCAGCTTACCGACTAGACTAGCGGGAGAGGGGGGTACGCAGTATTTT	CASSLPTRLAGEGGTQYF
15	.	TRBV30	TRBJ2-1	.	TGTGCCTGGTCCCCCTACTTGAGCTCCTACAATGAGCAGTTCTTC	CAWSPYLSSYNEQFF
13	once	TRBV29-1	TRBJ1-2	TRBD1	TGCAGCGTTGGGGACAGGGCTAACTATGGCTACACCTTC	CSVGDRANYGYTF
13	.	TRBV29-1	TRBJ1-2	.	TGCAGCGTTGACCCCCGGGAGGGGAGCGGCTACACCTTC	CSVDPREGSGYTF
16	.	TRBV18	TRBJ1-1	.	TGTGCCAGCTCACCACTTACAACAATCAAGAACACTGAAGCTTTCTTT	CASSPLTTIKNTEAFF
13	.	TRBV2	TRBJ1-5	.	TGTGCCAGCACCGAATGGGCGGGTCAGCCCCAGCATTTT	CASTEWAGQPQHF
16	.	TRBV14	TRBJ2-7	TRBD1	TGTGCCAGCAGCCTACGACTGGGACAGGGAGACTACGAGCAGTACTTC	CASSLRLGQGDYEQYF
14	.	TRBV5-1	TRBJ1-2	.	TGCGCCAGCAGCTTGGAGGGACAAGACTATGGCTACACCTTC	CASSLEGQDYGYTF
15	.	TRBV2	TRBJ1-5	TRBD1	TGTGCCAGCAGCACTACGACAGGGGGGAATCAGCCCCAGCATTTT	CASSTTTGGNQPQHF
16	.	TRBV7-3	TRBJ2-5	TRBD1	TGTGCCAGCAGCTTCACCGGGACAGGGAAAGAAGAGACCCAGTACTTC	CASSFTGTGKEETQYF
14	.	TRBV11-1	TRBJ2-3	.	TGTGCCAGCAGCTCCCGAGGTGAGGGAGATACGCAGTATTTT	CASSSRGEGDTQYF
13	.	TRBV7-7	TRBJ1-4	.	TGTGCTAGCAGCCCCTCAGCTAATGAAAAACTGTTTTTT	CASSPSANEKLFF
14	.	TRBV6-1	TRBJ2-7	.	TGTGCCAGTCATACACGACTAGAAACCTACGAGCAGTACTTC	CASHTRLETYEQYF
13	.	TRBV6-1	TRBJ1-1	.	TGTGCCAGCACGGTGTCGATGAACACTGAAGCTTTCTTT	CASTVSMNTEAFF
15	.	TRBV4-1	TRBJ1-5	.	TGCGCCAGCAGCGTCTTGCCAGGGGAGAATCAGCCCCAGCATTTT	CASSVLPGENQPQHF
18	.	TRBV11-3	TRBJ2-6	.	TGTGCCAGCAGCGCACAGGGTTTTGGCCCTTCTGGGGCCAACGTCCTGACTTTC	CASSAQGFGPSGANVLTF
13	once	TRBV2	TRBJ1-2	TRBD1	TGTGCCAGCATACAGGGGGCTAGCTATGGCTACACCTTC	CASIQGASYGYTF
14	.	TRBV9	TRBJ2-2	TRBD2	TGTGCCAGCAGCCCTGCGGGAGATTCTGGGGAGCTGTTTTTT	CASSPAGDSGELFF
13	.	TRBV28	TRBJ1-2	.	TGTGCCAGCAGTCCGTCCCACTCAGGGGGCTACACCTTC	CASSPSHSGGYTF
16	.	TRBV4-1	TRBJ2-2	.	TGCGCCAGCAGCCAAGGCGGACTCCGTCCCACCGGGGAGCTGTTTTTT	CASSQGGLRPTGELFF
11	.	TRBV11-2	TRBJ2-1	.	TGTGCCAGCAGCCCAGGAAACGAGCAGTTCTTC	CASSPGNEQFF
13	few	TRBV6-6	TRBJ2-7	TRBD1	TGTGCCAGCAGTCTCGGGACAGAGGGCGAGCAGTACTTC	CASSLGTEGEQYF
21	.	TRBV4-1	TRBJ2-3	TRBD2	TGCGCCAGCAGCCAAGATCAGGGAGGTAGCGGGAGAGGAGGGGGGCCAGATACGCAGTATTTT	CASSQDQGGSGRGGGPDTQYF
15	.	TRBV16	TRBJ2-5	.	TGTGCCAGCACCAGCTCCCGGACAGACCAAGAGACCCAGTACTTC	CASTSSRTDQETQYF
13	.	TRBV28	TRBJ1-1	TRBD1	TGTGCCAGCAGTTTACCGGACAGGGCTGAAGCTTTCTTT	CASSLPDRAEAFF
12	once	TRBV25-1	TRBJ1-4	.	TGTGCCAGCAGTGCAGGTTCTGCCGCCCTGTTTTTT	CASSAGSAALFF
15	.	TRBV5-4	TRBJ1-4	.	TGTGCCAGCAGCTCTATGGGACAAAGTAATGAAAAACTGTTTTTT	CASSSMGQSNEKLFF
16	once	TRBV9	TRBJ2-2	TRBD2	TGTGCCAGCAGCTCAGGGACTAGCGGGAGTGCCGGGGAGCTGTTTTTT	CASSSGTSGSAGELFF
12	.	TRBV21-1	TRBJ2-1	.	TGTGCCAGCGGACTAGCGGGAGTAGAGCAGTTCTTC	CASGLAGVEQFF
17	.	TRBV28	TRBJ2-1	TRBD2	TGTGCCAGCAGCGGCCTGGCTAGCGGTGGGTCCTACAATGAGCAGTTCTTC	CASSGLASGGSYNEQFF
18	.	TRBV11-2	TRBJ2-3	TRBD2	TGTGCCAGCAGCCCCCGAGGGACTAGCGGGATCAGCACAGATACGCAGTATTTT	CASSPRGTSGISTDTQYF
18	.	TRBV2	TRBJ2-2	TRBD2	TGTGCCAGCAGTTTTGTAAGGACTAGCGGGGTGAACACCGGGGAGCTGTTTTTT	CASSFVRTSGVNTGELFF
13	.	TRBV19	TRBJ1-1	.	TGTGCCAGTAGTATTCCAGTGAACACTGAAGCTTTCTTT	CASSIPVNTEAFF